This T cell receptor beta chain originates from a study of post-analysis software for immune sequencing data. This clonotype came up a few times. Antigen unknown. The CDR3 totals 14 residues. The V and J ends lost 4 bases and 6 bases, in that order; junction bases with no gene match: 9. The germline V gene has CDR1 SQVTM and CDR2 ANQGSEA. cDNA libraries for TCR beta contained unique molecular identifiers. T cells, about 0.95 to 10 million of them, yielded some 500,000 cDNA molecules. TCRdb ran MiXCR on the PCR reads and lists one entry per CDR3 protein. The table has around 700,000 distinct CDR3 sequences, approximately 59% seen once; the top ten hold approximately 11%. Notes on the study in general: Patients carried roughly five TRBV segments more frequently than controls did, and TRBV5-6, TRBV5-1 and TRBV20-1 were among them. Relative to controls, patients with multiple sclerosis showed significantly lower normalized Chao1 diversity. Strong co-clustering by F measure was evident for samples that had been prepared in the same batch.

The sequenced material came from blood. The chain carries TRBV29-1 and TRBJ2-5, with 9 bases matching TRBD2. This sequence originates from a girl aged 2-9 years with multiple sclerosis. The CDR3 sequence: CSVVWREGPQTQYF. The CDR3 DNA is TGCAGCGTTGTCTGGCGGGAGGGCCCCCAGACCCAGTACTTC.